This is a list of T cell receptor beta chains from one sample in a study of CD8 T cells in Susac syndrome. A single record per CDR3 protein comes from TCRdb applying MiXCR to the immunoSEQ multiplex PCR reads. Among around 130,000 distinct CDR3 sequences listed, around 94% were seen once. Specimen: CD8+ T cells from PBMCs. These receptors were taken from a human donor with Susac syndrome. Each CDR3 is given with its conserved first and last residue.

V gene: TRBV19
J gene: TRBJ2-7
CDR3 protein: CASSIGQGAYEQYF

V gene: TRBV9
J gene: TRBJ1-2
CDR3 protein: CASSAQIGYTF

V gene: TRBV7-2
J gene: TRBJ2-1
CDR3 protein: CASSRRGTTGHEQFF

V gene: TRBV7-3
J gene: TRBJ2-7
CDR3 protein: CASSLWSGNEQYF

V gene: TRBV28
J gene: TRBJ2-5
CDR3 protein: CASSLSGGETQYF

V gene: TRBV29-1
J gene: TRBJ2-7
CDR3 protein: CSVEDPGQGTSSYEQYF

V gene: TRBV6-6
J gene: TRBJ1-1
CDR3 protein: CASSYLGQEAFF

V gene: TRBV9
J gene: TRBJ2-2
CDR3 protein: CASSVDGGDSGELFF

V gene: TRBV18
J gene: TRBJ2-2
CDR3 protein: CASSPRDRGDTGELFF

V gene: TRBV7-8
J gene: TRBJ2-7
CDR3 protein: CASSFYLSGTPSYEQYF

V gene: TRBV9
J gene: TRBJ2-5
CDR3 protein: CASSPGTSGQETQYF

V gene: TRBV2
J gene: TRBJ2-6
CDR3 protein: CASSAILGSGANVLTF

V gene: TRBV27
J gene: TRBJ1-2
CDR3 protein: CASSFGRGVGYTF

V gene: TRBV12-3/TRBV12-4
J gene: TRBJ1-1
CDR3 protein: CASSPPGSTEAFF

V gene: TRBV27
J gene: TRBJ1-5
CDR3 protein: CASTVVGGNQPQHF

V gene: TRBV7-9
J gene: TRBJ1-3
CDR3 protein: CASSTRDSGDTIYF

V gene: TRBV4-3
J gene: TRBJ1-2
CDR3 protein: CASSQDVAGVDGYTF

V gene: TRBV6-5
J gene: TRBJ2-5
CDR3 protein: CASSFEGEETQYF

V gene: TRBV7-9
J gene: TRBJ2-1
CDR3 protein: CASSFLNEQFF

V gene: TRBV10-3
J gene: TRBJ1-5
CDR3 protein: CAISLNQPQHF

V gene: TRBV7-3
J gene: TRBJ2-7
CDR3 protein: CASSPSGTGTYEQYF

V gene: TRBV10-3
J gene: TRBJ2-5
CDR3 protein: CAISGFGQRETQYF

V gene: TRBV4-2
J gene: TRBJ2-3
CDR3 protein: CASSPLPGAAADTQYF

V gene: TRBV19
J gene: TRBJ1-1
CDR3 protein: CASSPTGTQNTEAFF

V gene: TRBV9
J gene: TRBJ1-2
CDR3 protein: CASSVVGSGYTF

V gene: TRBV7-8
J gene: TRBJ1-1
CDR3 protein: CASSLSQGSTEAFF

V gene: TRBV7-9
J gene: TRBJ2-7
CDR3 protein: CASRDRDYEQYF

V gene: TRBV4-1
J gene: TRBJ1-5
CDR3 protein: CASSREGVQYNQPQHF

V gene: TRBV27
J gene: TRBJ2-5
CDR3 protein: CASRGPRGQETQYF

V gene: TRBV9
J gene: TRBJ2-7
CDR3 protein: CASSPRPGLAGPYEQYF

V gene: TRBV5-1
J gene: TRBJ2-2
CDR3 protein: CASSWTGSGNTGELFF

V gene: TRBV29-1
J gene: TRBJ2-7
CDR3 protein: CSVPTGGDSYEQYF

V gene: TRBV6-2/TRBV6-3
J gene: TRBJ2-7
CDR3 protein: CASSSDNSYEQYF

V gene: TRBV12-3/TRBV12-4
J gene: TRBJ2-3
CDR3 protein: CASSLALGGTDTQYF

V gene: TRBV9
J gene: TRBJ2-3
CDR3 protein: CASSGLTDTQYF

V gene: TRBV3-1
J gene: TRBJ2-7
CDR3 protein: CASSRGGAREQYF

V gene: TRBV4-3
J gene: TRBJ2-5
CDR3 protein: CASSQGPRGETQYF

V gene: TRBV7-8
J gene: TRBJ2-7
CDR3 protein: CASSSSGTGVYEQYF

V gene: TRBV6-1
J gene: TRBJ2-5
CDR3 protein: CASSVPTEQETQYF

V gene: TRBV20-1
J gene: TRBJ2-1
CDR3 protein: CSARVLRDTDNEQFF

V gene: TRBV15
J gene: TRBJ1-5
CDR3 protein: CATSPGGLNQPQHF

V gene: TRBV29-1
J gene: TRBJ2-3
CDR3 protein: CSVEDLRGRTEGNTQYF

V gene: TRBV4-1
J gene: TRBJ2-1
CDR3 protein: CASSTRQGQLYNEQFF